One and the same sample provided the 21 T cell receptor beta chains below, sequenced in a study of blood T cell repertoires in COVID-19. Profiled with immunoSEQ multiplex PCR; TCRdb holds only in-frame clones, not every one. The sample comprises hundreds of thousands of clones, about 90% of which are singletons, and about 1.4% rests with the top ten. The sample comprised peripheral blood. The receptors stem from a woman aged 40 to 50 who had recovered from COVID-19.

V and J are TRBV6-5 and TRBJ2-1; D is perhaps TRBD2 (7 bases). Germline V gene lookup returns CDR1 MNHEY and CDR2 SVGAGI. The CDR3 spans 15 residues. V lost 10 bases and J 4 bases, leaving 20 bases between the germline ends. The DNA for the CDR3 is TGTGCCATCGCACCACGGGGGGCCCCTTACAATGAGCAGTTCTTC. Translated, it gives CAIAPRGAPYNEQFF.

With regard to this clone: The junction shows a germline mismatch at one end, possibly a read error. V is TRBV11-3 and J is TRBJ2-2, with D maybe TRBD1 (6 bases). The CDR3 spans 17 residues. Germline CDR1 SGHNT, CDR2 YENEEA. The CDR3 DNA reads TGTGCCAGCAGCCCGACCTGGACAGCGACGAACGCCGGGGAGCTGTTTTTT. This encodes CASSPTWTATNAGELFF.

CDR3 amino acids: CASSSGQQPLHF. The CDR3 DNA follows: TGTGCCAGCAGCTCGGGACAGCAACCCCTCCACTTT. V and J are TRBV7-9 and TRBJ1-6, with TRBD1 identical over 7 bases. The CDR3 contains 12 residues. Germline trimming cut 4 bases from V and 12 bases from J; bases unmatched to any gene: 3. Germline-derived CDR1 and CDR2 are SEHNR and FQNEAQ (reference sequence).

This sequence joins TRBV6-2 or TRBV6-3 and TRBJ2-1; 13 nucleotides align to TRBD2. This CDR3 has 15 residues. V shed 5 bases and J 10 bases; nucleotides not matched to a gene: 8. Per the germline V gene, CDR1 is MNHEY and CDR2 is SVGEGT. This CDR3 is CASSIPGLAGREQFF. Here the CDR3 DNA reads TGTGCCAGCAGTATACCGGGACTAGCGGGGCGCGAGCAGTTCTTC.

The chain is built from TRBV7-2 and TRBJ2-1, with 9 bases aligning to TRBD2. In germline, CDR1 is SGHTA, CDR2 FQGNSA. The CDR3 spans 16 residues. V trimming: 2 bases; J trimming: 8 bases; junction bases outside the gene matches: 10. The CDR3 DNA follows: TGTGCCAGCAGCTTAACGGGGACTAGCTTTGGGGATGAGCAGTTCTTC. Translated, it gives CASSLTGTSFGDEQFF.

The rearrangement joins TRBV4-3 to TRBJ1-6; D uncertain. This CDR3 contains 16 residues. Trimming removed 4 bases at V and 0 bases at J, with 10 bases between. Germline CDR1 is LGHNA and CDR2 is YSLEER. Here the CDR3 reads CASSLRGSSYNSPLHF. Here the CDR3 DNA reads TGCGCCAGCAGCCTGAGAGGGAGCTCCTATAATTCACCCCTCCACTTT.

The genes are TRBV11-3 and TRBJ2-3; D is undetermined. Germline values: CDR1 SGHNT, CDR2 YENEEA. The CDR3 sequence is 15 residues long. V lost 3 bases to trimming and J lost 0 bases, with 10 bases between them. The CDR3 sequence is CASSLMGASTDTQYF. CDR3 sequence (DNA): TGTGCCAGCAGCTTGATGGGCGCCAGCACAGATACGCAGTATTTT.

This rearrangement joins TRBV11-1 to TRBJ1-4; D unclear. V was trimmed by 5 bases and J by 5 bases, leaving 15 bases between them. The CDR3 has 15 residues. Germline V gene data show CDR1 as SGHAT and CDR2 as FQDESV (reference sequence). CDR3: CASSPTGMENEKLFF. CDR3 bases: TGTGCCAGCAGCCCCACCGGGATGGAAAATGAAAAACTGTTTTTT.

A note on this clone: The junction does not match germline at one end; this may be a read error. The chain is built from TRBV19 and TRBJ1-6, with D tentatively TRBD1 (5 bases). Germline V gene sequence: CDR1 LNHDA, CDR2 SQIVND (reference sequence). The CDR3 has 15 amino acids. The CDR3 spells CASSIGTSQDSPLHF. The CDR3 DNA is TGTGCCAGTAGCATAGGGACTTCTCAGGATTCACCCCTCCACTTT. The full variable domain, rest sourced from reference TRBV19 and TRBJ1-6, is DGGITQSPKYLFRKEGQNVTLSCEQNLNHDAMYWYRQDPGQGLRLIYYSQIVNDFQKGDIAEGYSVSREKKESFPLTVTSAQKNPTAFYLCASSIGTSQDSPLHFGNGTRLTVT.

This chain links TRBV5-4 with TRBJ2-7, with D perhaps TRBD1 (5 bases). CDR3 length: 14 amino acids. Trimming cost V 0 bases and J 1 base, with 8 bases left between them. Germline-derived CDR1 and CDR2 are SGHNT and YYREEE (reference sequence). CDR3 nucleotides: TGTGCCAGCAGCTTGGTGGACACATCCTACGAGCAGTACTTC. This gives the protein CASSLVDTSYEQYF.

The V gene is TRBV30, the J gene TRBJ2-1; unclear D gene. CDR1 is GTSNPN, CDR2 SVGIG, per germline (reference sequence). Trimming removed 0 bases at V and 3 bases at J, with 6 bases between. The CDR3 has 13 amino acids. CDR3 sequence (DNA): TGTGCCTGGAGTGTACATCTCTACAATGAGCAGTTCTTC. Translation gives CAWSVHLYNEQFF.

This clone was detected only a few times. The chain is built from TRBV5-4 and TRBJ2-3; 8 bases are shared with TRBD2. The CDR3 covers 15 residues. From germline, CDR1 is SGHNT and CDR2 YYREEE (reference sequence). The V gene end was trimmed by 3 bases and the J gene end by 2 bases; junction bases not matched to a gene: 5. The CDR3 DNA follows: TGTGCCAGCAGCTCCGCTAGCGGGCTCACAGATACGCAGTATTTT. It translates to CASSSASGLTDTQYF.

The V call is TRBV7-2, the J call TRBJ1-2, with D possibly matching TRBD1 (5 bases). Germline CDR1 reads SGHTA; CDR2 reads FQGNSA. This CDR3 is 13 amino acids long. The V and J ends lost 8 bases and 2 bases respectively, with 12 bases between them. CDR3 in amino acids: CASASGGNYGYTF. The CDR3 DNA reads as TGTGCCAGCGCGTCTGGGGGGAACTATGGCTACACCTTC.

The chain uses TRBV13 and TRBJ2-1; a possible D gene is TRBD2 (7 bases). V was cut by 3 bases and J by 10 bases, with 19 bases left in between. CDR1 PRHDT and CDR2 FYEKMQ come from the germline V gene (reference sequence). The length of the CDR3 is 15 residues. As DNA, the CDR3 is TGTGCCAGCAGCTTTGGGCAGGGAGGGGGTGAGGAGCAGTTCTTC. This sequence encodes CASSFGQGGGEEQFF.

The J gene is TRBJ1-5, the V gene TRBV5-6; possible D gene TRBD1, 5 bases. Trimming took off 3 bases at V and 5 bases at J, with 6 bases between the two ends. Per germline, CDR1 SGHDT and CDR2 YYEEEE. The CDR3 is made up of 12 amino acids. In nucleotides, the CDR3 is TGTGCCAGCAGCTGGGGGGATCAGCCCCAGCATTTT. Protein: CASSWGDQPQHF.

The sample holds one count of this clone. The rearrangement links TRBV6-5 to TRBJ1-4; possibly TRBD1 for D (6 bases). The CDR3 has 16 residues. The ends were cut back, 0 bases at V and 7 bases at J, with 15 bases in the middle. CDR1 and CDR2 (germline): MNHEY, SVGAGI. The CDR3 DNA sequence: TGTGCCAGCAGTTACTCTTACCCTGGACAGCCTGAAAAACTGTTTTTT. Protein sequence: CASSYSYPGQPEKLFF.

V is TRBV5-1 and J is TRBJ2-1; maybe TRBD2 (6 bases). The germline V gene has CDR1 SGHRS and CDR2 YFSETQ. The CDR3 is made up of 15 amino acids. Trimming stripped 2 bases from V and 1 base from J, with 10 bases between. CDR3 sequence: CASSLPGVSYNEQFF. Written as DNA, the CDR3 is TGCGCCAGCAGCTTACCGGGGGTGTCCTACAATGAGCAGTTCTTC.

The chain employs TRBV5-1 and TRBJ2-2, with D maybe TRBD1 (6 bases). Germline lookup yields CDR1 SGHRS and CDR2 YFSETQ. The germline V and J ends were trimmed by 2 bases and 3 bases, with 11 bases remaining between them. The CDR3 is 15 residues long. The CDR3 sequence: CASSLMTGHTGELFF. CDR3 nucleotides: TGCGCCAGCAGCTTAATGACAGGACACACCGGGGAGCTGTTTTTT. The full variable domain, rest sourced from reference TRBV5-1 and TRBJ2-2, is KAGVTQTPRYLIKTRGQQVTLSCSPISGHRSVSWYQQTPGQGLQFLFEYFSETQRNKGNFPGRFSGRQFSNSRSEMNVSTLELGDSALYLCASSLMTGHTGELFFGEGSRLTVL.

This clone was recorded many times. The chain joins TRBV5-1 to TRBJ1-2, with 7 nucleotides matching TRBD1. From germline, CDR1 is SGHRS and CDR2 YFSETQ. The CDR3 runs 15 residues. V trimming: 4 bases; J trimming: 5 bases; junction bases outside the gene matches: 11. CDR3 loop: CASSAVGGGDYGYTF. The CDR3 DNA follows: TGCGCCAGCAGCGCGGTAGGGGGCGGAGATTATGGCTACACCTTC.

This rearrangement joins TRBV6-5 to TRBJ2-1; D remains ambiguous. Trimming pared 1 base from V and 2 bases from J, leaving 6 bases between. Germline lookup yields CDR1 MNHEY and CDR2 SVGAGI. The CDR3 has 14 residues. DNA for the CDR3: TGTGCCAGCAGTTACTGGCCTGCCTACAATGAGCAGTTCTTC. Its translation: CASSYWPAYNEQFF.

This CDR3 is CSVEPGSNYGYTF. CDR3 in DNA: TGCAGCGTTGAACCAGGGTCTAACTATGGCTACACCTTC. The chain combines TRBV29-1 with TRBJ1-2; a possible D gene is TRBD1 (5 bases). Per the germline V gene, CDR1 is SQVTM and CDR2 is ANQGSEA. CDR3 length: 13 residues. Trimming took off 2 bases at V and 0 bases at J, with 7 bases between the two ends.